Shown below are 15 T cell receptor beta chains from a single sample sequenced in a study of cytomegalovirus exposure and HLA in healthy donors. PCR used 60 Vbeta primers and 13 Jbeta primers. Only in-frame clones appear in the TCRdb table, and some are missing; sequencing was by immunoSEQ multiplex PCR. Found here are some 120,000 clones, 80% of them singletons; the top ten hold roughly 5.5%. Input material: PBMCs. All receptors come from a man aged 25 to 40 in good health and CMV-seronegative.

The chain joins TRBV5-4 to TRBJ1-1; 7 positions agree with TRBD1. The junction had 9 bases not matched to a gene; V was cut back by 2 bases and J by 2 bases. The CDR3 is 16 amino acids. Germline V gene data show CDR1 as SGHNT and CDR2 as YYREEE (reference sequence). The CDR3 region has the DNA TGTGCCAGCAGCTTTCATACAGGGGACGGTAACACTGAAGCTTTCTTT. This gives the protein CASSFHTGDGNTEAFF.

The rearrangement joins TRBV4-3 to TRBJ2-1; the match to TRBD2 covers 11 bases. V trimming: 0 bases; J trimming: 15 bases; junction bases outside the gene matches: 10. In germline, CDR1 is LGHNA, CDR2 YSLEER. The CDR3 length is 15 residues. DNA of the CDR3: TGCGCCAGCAGCCAAGATTTAGCGGGGGGGCCATGGCTGTTCTTC. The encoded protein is CASSQDLAGGPWLFF.

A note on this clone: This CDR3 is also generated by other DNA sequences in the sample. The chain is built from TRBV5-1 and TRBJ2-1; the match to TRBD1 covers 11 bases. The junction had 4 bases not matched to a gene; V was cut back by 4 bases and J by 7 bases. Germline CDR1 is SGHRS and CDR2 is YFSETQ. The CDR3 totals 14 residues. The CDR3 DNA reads TGCGCCAGCAGCCTAGGGACAGGGGGAAATGAGCAGTTCTTC. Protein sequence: CASSLGTGGNEQFF.

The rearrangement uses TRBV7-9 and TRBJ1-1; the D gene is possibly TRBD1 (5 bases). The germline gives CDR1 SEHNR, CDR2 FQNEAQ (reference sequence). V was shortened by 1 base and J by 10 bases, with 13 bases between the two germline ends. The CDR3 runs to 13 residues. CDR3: CASSLVSGGGAFF. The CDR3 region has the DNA TGTGCCAGCAGCTTAGTTAGCGGGGGGGGAGCTTTCTTT.

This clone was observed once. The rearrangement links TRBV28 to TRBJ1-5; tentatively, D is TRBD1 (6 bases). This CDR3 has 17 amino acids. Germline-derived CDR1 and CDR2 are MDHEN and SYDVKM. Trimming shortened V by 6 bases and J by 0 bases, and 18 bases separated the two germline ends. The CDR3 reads CASSPSSWTASNQPQHF. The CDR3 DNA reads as TGTGCCAGCAGCCCCTCTTCTTGGACAGCTAGCAATCAGCCCCAGCATTTT.

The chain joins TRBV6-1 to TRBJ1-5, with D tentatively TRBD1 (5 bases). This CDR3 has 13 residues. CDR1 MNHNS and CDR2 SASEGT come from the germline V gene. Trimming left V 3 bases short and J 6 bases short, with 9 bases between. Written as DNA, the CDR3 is TGTGCCAGCAGTGAGGGGCCCATTCAGCCCCAGCATTTT. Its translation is CASSEGPIQPQHF.

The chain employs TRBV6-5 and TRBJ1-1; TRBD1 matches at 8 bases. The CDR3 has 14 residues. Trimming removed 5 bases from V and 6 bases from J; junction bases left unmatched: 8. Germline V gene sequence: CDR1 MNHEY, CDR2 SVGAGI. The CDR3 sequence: CASSPYQGAAEAFF. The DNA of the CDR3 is TGTGCCAGCAGTCCATATCAGGGGGCTGCTGAAGCTTTCTTT.

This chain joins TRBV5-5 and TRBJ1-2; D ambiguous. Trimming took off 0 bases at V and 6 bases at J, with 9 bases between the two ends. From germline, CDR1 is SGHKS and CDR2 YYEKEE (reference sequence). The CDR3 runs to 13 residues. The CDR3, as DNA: TGTGCCAGCAGCTTGGCTGTCGGTAATGGCTACACCTTC. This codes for CASSLAVGNGYTF.

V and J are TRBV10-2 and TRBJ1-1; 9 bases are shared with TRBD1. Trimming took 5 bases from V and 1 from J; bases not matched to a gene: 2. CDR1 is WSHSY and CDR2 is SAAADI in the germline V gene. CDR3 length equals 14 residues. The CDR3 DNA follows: TGCGCCAGCAGTTGGGACAGGGAGAACACTGAAGCTTTCTTT. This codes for CASSWDRENTEAFF.

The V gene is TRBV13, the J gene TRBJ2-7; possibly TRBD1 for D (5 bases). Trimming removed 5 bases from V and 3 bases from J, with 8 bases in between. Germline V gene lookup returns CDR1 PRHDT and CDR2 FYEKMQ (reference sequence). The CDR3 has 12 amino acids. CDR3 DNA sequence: TGTGCCAGCAGCCCAGGGTTCTACGAGCAGTACTTC. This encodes CASSPGFYEQYF.

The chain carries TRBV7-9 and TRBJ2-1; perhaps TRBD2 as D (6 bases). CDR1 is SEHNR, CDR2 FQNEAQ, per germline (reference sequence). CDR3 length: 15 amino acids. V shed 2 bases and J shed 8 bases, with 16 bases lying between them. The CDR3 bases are TGTGCCAGCAGCTTATTTCAGTCTTCGGGGGATGAGCAGTTCTTC. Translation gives CASSLFQSSGDEQFF.

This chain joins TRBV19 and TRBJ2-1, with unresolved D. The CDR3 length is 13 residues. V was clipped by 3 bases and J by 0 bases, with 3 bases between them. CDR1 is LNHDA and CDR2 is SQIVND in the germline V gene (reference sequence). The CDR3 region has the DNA TGTGCCAGTAGTATCTCCTCCTACAATGAGCAGTTCTTC. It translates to CASSISSYNEQFF.

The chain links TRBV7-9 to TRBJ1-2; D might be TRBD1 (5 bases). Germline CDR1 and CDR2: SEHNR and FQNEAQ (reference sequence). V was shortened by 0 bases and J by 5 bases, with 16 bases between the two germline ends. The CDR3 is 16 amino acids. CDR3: CASSLAEDKEIYGYTF. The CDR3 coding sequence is TGTGCCAGCAGCTTAGCCGAGGACAAGGAGATTTATGGCTACACCTTC.

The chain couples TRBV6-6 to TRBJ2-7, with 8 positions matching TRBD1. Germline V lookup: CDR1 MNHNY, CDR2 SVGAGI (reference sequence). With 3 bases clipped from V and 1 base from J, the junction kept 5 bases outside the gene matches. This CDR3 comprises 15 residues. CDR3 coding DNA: TGTGCCAGCAGTTATGGACAGGGTAGTTCCTACGAGCAGTACTTC. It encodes CASSYGQGSSYEQYF.

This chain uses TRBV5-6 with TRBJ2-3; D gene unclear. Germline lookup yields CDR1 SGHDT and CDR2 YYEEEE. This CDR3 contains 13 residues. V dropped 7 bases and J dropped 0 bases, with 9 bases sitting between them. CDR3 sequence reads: CASLGVSTDTQYF. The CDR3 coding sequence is TGTGCCAGCCTCGGTGTTAGCACAGATACGCAGTATTTT.